These 30 T cell receptor beta chains were all obtained from the same sample, sequenced in a study of PD-L1 blockade in urothelial cancer. The data were produced by immunoSEQ multiplex PCR, yet TCRdb's version contains in-frame clones alone and is incomplete. The profile shows about 32,000 clones, around 87% of them singletons. The material sequenced was PBMCs, taken around atezolizumab (anti-PD-L1) treatment. These receptors originate from a man aged 45-65 years with urothelial cancer.

This chain uses TRBV4-3 with TRBJ2-2; the D gene is possibly TRBD2 (6 bases). CDR3 length: 16 residues. Germline V gene data show CDR1 as LGHNA and CDR2 as YSLEER. V gave up 0 bases and J gave up 0 bases, with 8 bases separating them. CDR3 amino acids: CASSQDPGANTGELFF. CDR3 DNA sequence: TGCGCCAGCAGCCAAGACCCGGGGGCGAACACCGGGGAGCTGTTTTTT.

The chain carries TRBV7-2 and TRBJ2-7; D might be TRBD2 (5 bases). V lost 1 base and J 6 bases, leaving 16 bases between the germline ends. The CDR3 totals 15 residues. Germline V gene data show CDR1 as SGHTA and CDR2 as FQGNSA. This CDR3 is CASSLVIEGVPEQYF. DNA for the CDR3: TGTGCCAGCAGCTTAGTTATTGAGGGAGTGCCCGAGCAGTACTTC.

The gene calls are TRBV9 and TRBJ2-1; TRBD1 aligns across 7 bases. V gave up 3 bases and J gave up 0 bases; unmatched junction bases: 6. From germline, CDR1 is SGDLS and CDR2 YYNGEE. The CDR3 is 16 residues long. The CDR3 reads CASSDPDRSSYNEQFF. CDR3 in DNA: TGTGCCAGCAGCGACCCGGACAGGAGCTCCTACAATGAGCAGTTCTTC. The whole variable domain, filled in from reference TRBV9 and TRBJ2-1, reads DSGVTQTPKHLITATGQRVTLRCSPRSGDLSVYWYQQSLDQGLQFLIQYYNGEERAKGNILERFSAQQFPDLHSELNLSSLELGDSALYFCASSDPDRSSYNEQFFGPGTRLTVL.

The chain combines TRBV9 with TRBJ1-2; TRBD1 is a possible D gene (5 bases). CDR1 and CDR2 (germline): SGDLS, YYNGEE. The V and J ends lost 4 bases and 3 bases respectively, with 16 bases between them. This CDR3 contains 15 residues. The CDR3 loop reads CASSFAWGRDYGYTF. CDR3 DNA sequence: TGTGCCAGCAGCTTTGCTTGGGGCAGGGACTATGGCTACACCTTC.

This sequence joins TRBV12-5 and TRBJ1-5; D is possibly TRBD1 (6 bases). Germline CDR1 and CDR2: LGHNT and FRNRAP. The CDR3 contains 14 residues. V dropped 6 bases and J dropped 4 bases, with 13 bases sitting between them. The CDR3 nucleotides read TGTGCTAGTGGAGTGGAGAGGGGGAATCAGCCCCAGCATTTT. It specifies CASGVERGNQPQHF.

There are a few counts of this clone. This chain uses TRBV6-4 with TRBJ2-1; 11 nucleotides match TRBD1. The CDR3 loop spans 15 amino acids. Per germline, CDR1 MRHNA and CDR2 SNTAGT. The V and J ends lost 3 bases and 3 bases, in that order; junction bases with no gene match: 1. The CDR3 coding sequence is TGTGCCAGCAGTGAGGGGACAGGGGGCTACAATGAGCAGTTCTTC. Amino acid sequence: CASSEGTGGYNEQFF.

V is TRBV13 and J is TRBJ2-7; 12 bases are shared with TRBD2. The CDR3 has 15 amino acids. CDR1 and CDR2 from the germline V gene are PRHDT and FYEKMQ (reference sequence). V trimming: 0 bases; J trimming: 4 bases; junction bases outside the gene matches: 1. CDR3 loop: CASSLGLAGGYEQYF. In DNA form, the CDR3 reads TGTGCCAGCAGCTTAGGGCTAGCGGGAGGGTACGAGCAGTACTTC.

V gene TRBV7-2 combines with J gene TRBJ2-7; TRBD2 matches at 8 bases. The CDR3 has 16 residues. Germline V CDR1 and CDR2: SGHTA, FQGNSA. V trimming: 1 base; J trimming: 2 bases; junction bases outside the gene matches: 7. The DNA of the CDR3 is TGTGCCAGCAGCTTAGGCGGGACTAGTAGGACCTACGAGCAGTACTTC. Translated: CASSLGGTSRTYEQYF.

V and J are TRBV7-2 and TRBJ2-1; 8 bases align to TRBD2. V dropped 5 bases and J dropped 7; count of bases not matched to a gene: 13. The CDR3 length is 16 residues. The germline CDR1 and CDR2 sequences are SGHTA and FQGNSA. CDR3 bases: TGTGCCAGCAGCCCACATTTGGTGTCGGGGGGGAATGAGCAGTTCTTC. Translation gives CASSPHLVSGGNEQFF.

The chain carries TRBV7-2 and TRBJ2-7, with D uncertain. The CDR3 is 14 amino acids. Germline V gives CDR1 SGHTA, CDR2 FQGNSA. V lost 1 base, J lost 2 bases, and 9 bases lay in between. The CDR3 coding sequence is TGTGCCAGCAGCTTAGATGGCGGAACCTACGAGCAGTACTTC. Its translation is CASSLDGGTYEQYF. The whole variable domain, remainder taken from reference TRBV7-2 and TRBJ2-7, is GAGVSQSPSNKVTEKGKDVELRCDPISGHTALYWYRQSLGQGLEFLIYFQGNSAPDKSGLPSDRFSAERTGGSVSTLTIQRTQQEDSAVYLCASSLDGGTYEQYFGPGTRLTVT.

The V and J genes are TRBV7-9 and TRBJ2-7; 8 bases agree with TRBD1. V trimming: 4 bases; J trimming: 2 bases; junction bases outside the gene matches: 1. The germline gives CDR1 SEHNR, CDR2 FQNEAQ (reference sequence). CDR3 length: 13 residues. CDR3 in amino acids: CASSSQGAYEQYF. The CDR3 bases are TGTGCCAGCAGCTCACAGGGGGCCTACGAGCAGTACTTC.

The chain uses TRBV29-1 and TRBJ2-1; D is possibly TRBD1 (7 bases). Germline CDR1 SQVTM, CDR2 ANQGSEA. The CDR3 is 15 residues long. V was shortened by 4 bases and J by 5 bases, with 18 bases between the two germline ends. The CDR3 here is CSVVGAGGFDNEQFF. The CDR3 DNA reads as TGCAGCGTTGTGGGTGCAGGGGGGTTTGACAATGAGCAGTTCTTC.

This clone was seen only once. The rearrangement links TRBV6-1 to TRBJ2-3; maybe TRBD2 (5 bases). In germline, CDR1 is MNHNS, CDR2 SASEGT. The CDR3 is 18 amino acids. V gave up 4 bases and J gave up 1 base, with 21 bases separating them. The CDR3 protein is CASSGRTRGLARTDTQYF. As DNA, the CDR3 is TGTGCCAGCAGTGGAAGGACCCGCGGGCTAGCCCGCACAGATACGCAGTATTTT.

This chain joins TRBV15 and TRBJ2-5, with TRBD2 as a possible D gene (6 bases). Germline V gene data show CDR1 as LNHNV and CDR2 as YYDKDF (reference sequence). V lost 0 bases and J lost 5, with 16 bases in between. This CDR3 has 16 residues. The CDR3 loop is CATSRDPAGFRETQYF. CDR3 DNA sequence: TGTGCCACCAGCAGAGACCCCGCGGGGTTTCGGGAGACCCAGTACTTC.

This sequence joins TRBV11-3 and TRBJ2-1; D is possibly TRBD2 (5 bases). The V end was cut by 5 bases, the J end by 1 base, with 12 bases between. This CDR3 has 15 amino acids. The germline CDR1 and CDR2 sequences are SGHNT and YENEEA. The CDR3 DNA reads TGTGCCAGCAGCCAAGGACTTTTATCCTACAATGAGCAGTTCTTC. It translates to CASSQGLLSYNEQFF.

This clone turned up a few times. The chain employs TRBV6-5 and TRBJ1-2, with D uncertain. The CDR3 is 15 amino acids. Germline CDR1 is MNHEY and CDR2 is SVGAGI. Trimming stripped 2 bases from V and 6 bases from J, with 16 bases between. CDR3 bases: TGTGCCAGCAGTTACACTAGACGGAACTCCCATGGCTACACCTTC. Protein sequence: CASSYTRRNSHGYTF.

The rearrangement links TRBV28 to TRBJ2-2, with TRBD1 as a possible D gene (7 bases). Trimming cost V 4 bases and J 4 bases, with 16 bases left between them. Germline CDR1 reads MDHEN; CDR2 reads SYDVKM. This CDR3 has 16 amino acids. The CDR3: CASSSPAGGSTGELFF. CDR3 in DNA: TGTGCCAGCAGTTCCCCGGCAGGGGGGAGCACCGGGGAGCTGTTTTTT.

The chain has TRBV7-9 and TRBJ2-7; TRBD2 agrees at 9 bases. This CDR3 spans 17 amino acids. V lost 4 bases and J lost 0; bases outside the gene matches: 10. Germline-derived CDR1 and CDR2 are SEHNR and FQNEAQ (reference sequence). The DNA for the CDR3 is TGTGCCAGCAGCTCCCCCTTGGGACTAGCATTCTCCTACGAGCAGTACTTC. Its protein is CASSSPLGLAFSYEQYF.

The chain couples TRBV28 to TRBJ2-3; 7 bases align to TRBD1. The CDR3 has 15 amino acids. J was trimmed by 1 base and V by 6 bases; bases with no gene match: 7. Per the germline V gene, CDR1 is MDHEN and CDR2 is SYDVKM. The CDR3 region is CASRNPQGGTDTQYF. CDR3 in DNA: TGTGCCAGCAGAAATCCCCAGGGGGGCACAGATACGCAGTATTTT.

The CDR3 DNA follows: TGTGCCAGCAGCAAAAGAGACAGGGGTGGTGAAGCTTTCTTT. Translating gives CASSKRDRGGEAFF. V usage is TRBV5-6 and J usage is TRBJ1-1; 8 bases map to TRBD1. Per the germline V gene, CDR1 is SGHDT and CDR2 is YYEEEE. Trimming at V came to 4 bases and at J to 7 bases, leaving 9 bases not matched to a gene. This CDR3 has 14 residues.

The rearrangement joins TRBV25-1 to TRBJ2-1, with D maybe TRBD2 (5 bases). This CDR3 has 16 amino acids. Germline V lookup: CDR1 MGHDK, CDR2 SYGVNS. The V end lost 4 bases, the J end lost 0 bases, and 13 bases lay between the germline ends. The CDR3 region has the DNA TGTGCCAGCAGTGGGGGTCGGACTCACTCCTACAATGAGCAGTTCTTC. It is translated as CASSGGRTHSYNEQFF.

This sequence joins TRBV27 and TRBJ2-7; 7 bases align to TRBD2. The V gene's germline CDR1 is MNHEY and CDR2 SMNVEV (reference sequence). The CDR3 contains 12 residues. Trimming took 5 bases from V and 7 from J; bases not matched to a gene: 5. This chain's CDR3 is CASSRSGGEQYF. DNA of the CDR3: TGTGCCAGCAGTCGCTCCGGGGGGGAGCAGTACTTC.

In this sample, this clone turned up once. This rearrangement joins TRBV9 to TRBJ2-7; 10 bases agree with TRBD1. The CDR3 extends over 15 amino acids. From germline, CDR1 is SGDLS and CDR2 YYNGEE. With 4 bases clipped from V and 5 bases from J, the junction kept 9 bases outside the gene matches. CDR3 amino acids: CASSPLSGTGDEQYF. CDR3 nucleotides: TGTGCCAGCAGCCCGTTATCCGGGACAGGGGACGAGCAGTACTTC.

V is TRBV5-5 and J is TRBJ2-7; 7 bases line up with TRBD1. V dropped 1 base and J dropped 7; count of bases not matched to a gene: 8. This CDR3 has 14 amino acids. Germline V CDR1 and CDR2: SGHKS, YYEKEE (reference sequence). The CDR3 bases are TGTGCCAGCAGCTTGTCCGGGACAGAACGGGAGCAGTACTTC. Amino acids: CASSLSGTEREQYF.

The chain uses TRBV11-2 and TRBJ2-2, with a tentative D call TRBD2 (5 bases). Germline CDR1 and CDR2: SGHAT and FQNNGV. V shed 6 bases and J shed 0 bases, with 17 bases lying between them. This CDR3 contains 17 residues. CDR3 residues: CASSPGTWEPNTGELFF. In DNA form, the CDR3 reads TGTGCCAGCAGTCCGGGAACTTGGGAACCGAACACCGGGGAGCTGTTTTTT.

This sequence joins TRBV6-5 and TRBJ1-1; D remains unclear. The germline V and J ends were trimmed by 5 bases and 11 bases, with 18 bases remaining between them. Germline lookup yields CDR1 MNHEY and CDR2 SVGAGI. CDR3 length: 13 amino acids. The CDR3 nucleotides are TGTGCCAGCAGTAGCGAGGCACCCCGGGAGGCTTTCTTT. It translates to CASSSEAPREAFF.

The chain has TRBV7-7 and TRBJ2-2; possible D gene TRBD2, 6 bases. This CDR3 comprises 16 residues. The V gene lost 4 bases and the J gene lost 6 bases, with 18 bases spanning the gap. Germline-derived CDR1 and CDR2 are SSHAT and FNYEAQ (reference sequence). In DNA form, the CDR3 reads TGTGCCAGCAGCTCGCCGGGCCCTGGAGGGCCCGGGGAGCTGTTTTTT. It codes for CASSSPGPGGPGELFF.

The genes are TRBV7-2 and TRBJ2-7; D not certain. This CDR3 region has 16 residues. The germline V gene encodes CDR1 SGHTA and CDR2 FQGNSA. The V gene lost 4 bases and the J gene lost 1 base, with 17 bases spanning the gap. CDR3 in amino acids: CASSSFPRSPSYEQYF. Written as DNA, the CDR3 is TGTGCCAGCAGCTCATTCCCAAGGAGTCCATCCTACGAGCAGTACTTC.

The CDR3, as DNA: TGTGCCAGCAGCCGGGGAGCAAGAGAGACCCAGTACTTC. Translation: CASSRGARETQYF. V usage is TRBV14 and J usage is TRBJ2-5; D is perhaps TRBD2 (5 bases). The CDR3 is 13 residues long. The V gene's germline CDR1 is SGHDN and CDR2 FVKESK. Between the trimmed V and J ends, which lost 4 bases and 4 bases, there was a span of 10 bases.

This chain connects TRBV7-8 to TRBJ1-3; maybe TRBD1 (5 bases). The CDR3 consists of 15 residues. V was clipped by 0 bases and J by 0 bases, with 6 bases between them. Germline V gives CDR1 SGHVS, CDR2 FQNEAQ. In DNA, the CDR3 is TGTGCCAGCAGCTTAGCGGGGGGCTCTGGAAACACCATATATTTT. This translates into CASSLAGGSGNTIYF.